The sequence of this T cell receptor beta chain was determined in a study of graft-versus-host responses after intestinal transplantation. CDR3 length equals 19 residues. V lost 1 base and J lost 5, with 24 bases in between. CDR1 is SGHVS and CDR2 is FNYEAQ in the germline V gene. The method was immunoSEQ multiplex PCR; TCRdb's version includes in-frame clones alone and lacks a portion of them. The repertoire consists of 60,000 to 75,000 clones, with roughly 90% occurring once and the leading ten covering around 2.5%. This clone was detected only once. Its target is not known. The chain carries TRBV7-6 and TRBJ2-1, with D tentatively TRBD1 (6 bases). The sequences come from unstimulated CD8+ T cells sorted from spleen or lymph node cells, collected before intestinal transplant. The source of this sequence is a human donor who received an intestinal transplant. Written as DNA, the CDR3 is TGTGCCAGCAGCTTAGTGAGGCTCGACGGGACAATACAAAACAATGAGCAGTTCTTC. It codes for CASSLVRLDGTIQNNEQFF.